One T cell receptor beta chain is described in this entry. The antigen is not known. Researchers took blood at baseline, on cycle 4 day 1, and on cycle 7 day 1. These data belong to a study of OX40 agonist ivuxolimab in advanced cancers. Study details: Dose-escalation patients had hepatocellular carcinoma, melanoma, renal cell or head and neck cancer. A male proportion of around 86% was recorded, with mean age approximately 56 years and range about 20 to 85. General observations from the study: The average count of expanded clones was higher among CD8+ T cells than among CD4+.

Germline CDR1 is SGHAT and CDR2 is FQNNGV. The CDR3 consists of 14 residues. Germline trimming cut 7 bases from V and 3 bases from J; bases unmatched to any gene: 8. This table comes from immunoSEQ multiplex PCR, and its TCRdb copy is limited to in-frame clones, with some not included. The sample lists 95,000 to 100,000 clones, approximately 80% seen once, with more than 1.1% in the top ten. The receptor was derived from an adult with an advanced solid tumor such as melanoma, head and neck, liver or kidney cancer. Source: CD4+ or CD8+ T cells sorted from blood, taken in a trial of the OX40 agonist ivuxolimab. The chain couples TRBV11-2 to TRBJ2-7; 8 bases are shared with TRBD2. This CDR3 is CASIGAGASYEQYF. In DNA, the CDR3 is TGTGCCAGCATCGGAGCGGGAGCAAGCTACGAGCAGTACTTC.